The rows below give T cell receptor beta chains drawn from one sample of a study of T-cell memory formation after mild COVID-19. Via MiXCR, TCRdb re-called the 5' RACE reads, giving one row per CDR3 protein. The data show 550,000 to 600,000 distinct CDR3 sequences, roughly 17% seen once. Sequenced: PBMCs or a T cell subset sorted from them (not recorded which). The receptors come from an adult woman who had mild COVID-19 (a few samples of this study predate the infection). Cell type and time point are not known. CDR3s include the opening cysteine and the closing phenylalanine or tryptophan.

J | V | CDR3
TRBJ1-1 | TRBV29-1 | CSVDRLNNTEAFF
TRBJ2-7 | TRBV27 | CASRPGQRYEQYF
TRBJ2-7 | TRBV15 | CATSREGQAAYEQYF
TRBJ1-2 | TRBV3-1 | CASSRHTGTLNYGYTF
TRBJ2-5 | TRBV5-1 | CASSTRQGETQYF
TRBJ2-1 | TRBV3-1 | CASRLAGAGTNEQFF
TRBJ2-7 | TRBV4-1 | CASSQGHSTYEQYF
TRBJ2-7 | TRBV21-1 | CASSTQPGHSYEQYF
TRBJ2-1 | TRBV29-1 | CSGQTSYNEQFF
TRBJ2-1 | TRBV30 | CAWSVYDGGYNEQFF
TRBJ2-2 | TRBV20-1 | CSARASGGLGTGELFF
TRBJ1-2 | TRBV10-3 | CAISESTDGNGYTF
TRBJ1-5 | TRBV7-9 | CASSLFGQNYSNQPQHF
TRBJ2-7 | TRBV5-5 | CASSLEAGTSYEQYF
TRBJ1-1 | TRBV7-9 | CASSSPLQGMNTEAFF
TRBJ2-7 | TRBV4-1 | CASSLTTGKASYEQYF
TRBJ2-7 | TRBV5-1 | CASSPEWGVRSGEQYF
TRBJ2-1 | TRBV3-1 | CASSQQGVAYNEQFF
TRBJ2-5 | TRBV7-9 | CASSLGVMGKTQYF
TRBJ2-5 | TRBV24-1 | CATTGTGGEETQYF
TRBJ2-1 | TRBV3-1 | CASSQDGGYSHEQFF
TRBJ2-1 | TRBV18 | CASSPPVGVGSYNEQFF
TRBJ2-2 | TRBV7-9 | CASSPSTGGDTGELFF
TRBJ1-2 | TRBV5-1 | CASRAGTGDYGYTF
TRBJ2-7 | TRBV5-6 | CASSWAGTGVHEQYF
TRBJ2-7 | TRBV7-9 | CASSFRDRGVYEQYF
TRBJ1-2 | TRBV7-2 | CASSLDRGDYGYTF
TRBJ2-1 | TRBV27 | CASSGGPLEQFF
TRBJ1-1 | TRBV2 | CASSRAEAEAFF
TRBJ1-2 | TRBV4-1 | CASSRSLGDGYTF
TRBJ1-5 | TRBV4-2 | CASSQEESLYSNQPQHF